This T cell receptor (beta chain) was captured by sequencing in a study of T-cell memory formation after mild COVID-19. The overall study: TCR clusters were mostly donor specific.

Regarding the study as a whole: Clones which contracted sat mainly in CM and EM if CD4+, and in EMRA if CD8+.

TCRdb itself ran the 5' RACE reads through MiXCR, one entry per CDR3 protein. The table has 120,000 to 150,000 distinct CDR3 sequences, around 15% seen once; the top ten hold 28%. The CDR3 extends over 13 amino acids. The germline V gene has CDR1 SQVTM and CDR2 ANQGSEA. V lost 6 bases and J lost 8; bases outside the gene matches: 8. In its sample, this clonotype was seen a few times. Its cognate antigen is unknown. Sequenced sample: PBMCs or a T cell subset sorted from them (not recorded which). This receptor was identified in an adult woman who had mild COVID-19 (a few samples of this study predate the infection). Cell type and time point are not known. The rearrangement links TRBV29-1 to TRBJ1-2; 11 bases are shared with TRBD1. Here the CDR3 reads CSVVDRGRVGYTF. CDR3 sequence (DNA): TGCAGCGTGGTGGACAGGGGGCGCGTGGGCTACACCTTC.